These T cell receptor beta chains were read from a single sample in a study of post-analysis software for immune sequencing data. TCRdb processed the PCR reads anew with MiXCR; each CDR3 protein has one entry. The table includes 170,000 or so distinct CDR3 sequences, 30% detected once. Material: blood. All receptors derive from a girl aged 10 to 17 with multiple sclerosis. Each CDR3 is given with its conserved first and last residue. A D gene is named only where the DNA matches it firmly. Expanded clones are given a class, and other clones once, few, many or no size at all.

J gene	clone size	D gene	V gene	CDR3 protein	CDR3 DNA
TRBJ1-1	few	.	TRBV20-1	CSASPGGEAFF	TGCAGTGCTAGTCCGGGGGGTGAAGCTTTCTTT
TRBJ2-5	.	TRBD2	TRBV5-5	CARAWEGAGEDEQYF	TGTGCCAGGGCCTGGGAGGGTGCTGGAGAGGATGAGCAGTACTTC
TRBJ1-1	.	.	TRBV6-2/TRBV6-3	CASSMTENTEAFF	TGTGCCAGCAGTATGACGGAGAACACTGAAGCTTTCTTT
TRBJ1-2	few	.	TRBV29-1	CSVGIGIYGYTF	TGCAGCGTAGGGATAGGGATCTATGGCTACACCTTC
TRBJ2-5	few	.	TRBV3-1	CASSQERPRGETQYF	TGTGCCAGCAGCCAAGAACGACCTCGGGGGGAGACCCAGTACTTC
TRBJ2-1	.	TRBD2	TRBV19	CASRGLAGGIYNEQFF	TGTGCCAGTAGGGGACTAGCGGGAGGGATTTACAATGAGCAGTTCTTC
TRBJ2-7	few	.	TRBV20-1	CSESLGSYEQYF	TGCAGTGAATCCCTAGGCTCCTACGAGCAGTACTTC
TRBJ2-1	.	.	TRBV12-3/TRBV12-4	CASKWGGPYNEQFF	TGTGCCAGCAAATGGGGCGGACCCTACAATGAGCAGTTCTTC
TRBJ2-2	.	TRBD2	TRBV20-1	CSAPGTSSANTGELFF	TGCAGTGCCCCCGGGACTAGCTCCGCGAACACCGGGGAGCTGTTTTTT
TRBJ2-5	many	TRBD2	TRBV20-1	CSASAGTSGEETQYF	TGCAGTGCGAGTGCCGGGACTAGCGGGGAAGAGACCCAGTACTTC
TRBJ2-1	.	.	TRBV10-3	CAISVEISSYNEQFF	TGTGCCATCAGTGTGGAGATCAGCTCCTACAATGAGCAGTTCTTC
TRBJ2-4	.	TRBD2	TRBV10-3	CAIKGGVENIQYF	TGTGCCATCAAGGGAGGGGTCGAAAACATTCAGTACTTC
TRBJ2-1	.	TRBD1	TRBV6-5	CASKGTGGNYNGQFF	TGTGCCAGCAAAGGAACAGGGGGCAACTACAATGGGCAGTTCTTC
TRBJ2-7	many	.	TRBV21-1	CASSIRTVSYEQYF	TGTGCCAGCAGCATCCGGACGGTCTCCTACGAGCAGTACTTC
TRBJ2-5	.	TRBD2	TRBV27	CASSFTLASLGNEQYF	TGTGCCAGCAGTTTCACACTAGCGTCTTTGGGCAATGAGCAGTACTTC
TRBJ1-5	few	.	TRBV28	CASSLYGVGGPQHF	TGTGCCAGCAGTTTATACGGGGTTGGTGGGCCCCAGCATTTT
TRBJ2-7	.	TRBD2	TRBV28	CASWETSGYNEQYF	TGTGCCAGCTGGGAGACTAGCGGGTACAATGAGCAGTACTTC
TRBJ2-7	.	TRBD2	TRBV3-1	CASSTLAGIYNEQYF	TGTGCCAGCAGCACACTAGCGGGTATCTACAATGAGCAGTACTTC
TRBJ2-4	many	.	TRBV5-1	CASSLVGGAYIQYF	TGCGCCAGCAGCTTGGTCGGAGGTGCCTACATTCAGTACTTC
TRBJ1-1	few	.	TRBV20-1	CSARAPGMNTEAFF	TGCAGTGCTAGAGCACCAGGGATGAACACTGAAGCTTTCTTT
TRBJ2-3	.	TRBD1	TRBV28	CASSPTGVDTQYF	TGCGCCAGCAGCCCAACAGGGGTCGATACGCAGTATTTT
TRBJ1-2	many	.	TRBV12-3/TRBV12-4	CASSLGNYGYTF	TGTGCCAGCAGTTTGGGGAACTATGGCTACACCTTC
TRBJ1-1	.	.	TRBV12-3/TRBV12-4	CASSFTPVDTEAFF	TGTGCCAGCAGCTTCACCCCGGTGGACACTGAAGCTTTCTTT
TRBJ2-7	.	TRBD2	TRBV30	CACSPGVGAGEQYF	TGTGCCTGCTCTCCCGGGGTGGGAGCGGGGGAGCAGTACTTC
TRBJ1-1	.	.	TRBV20-1	CSAYLGAFF	TGCAGTGCCTACCTGGGAGCTTTCTTT
TRBJ2-4	many	TRBD2	TRBV27	CASSPGTSGSVDIQYF	TGTGCCAGCAGCCCCGGGACTAGCGGATCAGTAGACATTCAGTACTTC
TRBJ1-1	.	.	TRBV18	CASSLLQSTEAFF	TGTGCCAGCTCCCTCCTACAGAGCACTGAAGCTTTCTTT
TRBJ2-7	many	.	TRBV14	CASSQDGLYEQYF	TGTGCCAGCAGCCAAGATGGACTATACGAGCAGTACTTC
TRBJ2-7	many	TRBD1	TRBV28	CASSSRDRHPYEQYF	TGTGCCAGCAGTTCCAGGGACAGGCACCCCTACGAGCAGTACTTC
TRBJ2-1	.	.	TRBV20-1	CSASLGDEQFF	TGCAGTGCTAGTCTTGGTGATGAGCAGTTCTTC
TRBJ2-1	.	.	TRBV5-4	CASSLQGPARAEQFF	TGTGCCAGCAGCTTGCAGGGACCCGCCCGGGCTGAGCAGTTCTTC
TRBJ2-5	.	TRBD2	TRBV7-6	CASSPTSGTQETQYF	TGTGCCAGCAGTCCGACTAGCGGAACCCAAGAGACCCAGTACTTC
TRBJ2-1	.	.	TRBV29-1	CSVGAREKGEQFF	TGCAGCGTTGGAGCTCGAGAGAAGGGGGAGCAGTTCTTC
TRBJ2-1	.	.	TRBV20-1	CSAREHRFHYNEQFF	TGCAGTGCTAGAGAGCATCGCTTTCACTACAATGAGCAGTTCTTC
TRBJ1-1	many	TRBD1	TRBV29-1	CSVVRGRGTEAFF	TGCAGCGTTGTGCGTGGCAGGGGGACTGAAGCTTTCTTT
TRBJ2-7	.	.	TRBV7-2	CASSLSLWSSYEQYF	TGTGCCAGCAGCTTATCCCTTTGGAGCTCCTACGAGCAGTACTTC
TRBJ1-2	many	.	TRBV19	CASTRQWLDGYTF	TGTGCCAGTACGCGGCAGTGGTTGGATGGCTACACCTTC
TRBJ2-7	.	.	TRBV29-1	CSVEDDYEQYF	TGCAGCGTTGAAGATGACTACGAGCAGTACTTC